The clone carrying this T cell receptor (beta chain) was seen a handful of times. V lost 2 bases to trimming and J lost 3 bases; unmatched junction nucleotides: 8. Germline loops: CDR1 MNHEY, CDR2 SVGEGT. This CDR3 is built from 16 residues. These data come from a study of Ad26.COV2.S vaccination and SARS-CoV-2 variants. The wider study: The vaccine Ad26.COV2.S was put into the muscle once, or twice with 56 days between.

Clones were read by immunoSEQ multiplex PCR, and TCRdb kept only the in-frame ones, dropping some. The sample contains 240,000 or so clones, approximately 87% of which appear only once. The sample's treatment: 19 received Ad26.COV2.S at low or high dose, single or two shots; several received placebo; per-sample allocation not given. After the first vaccine or placebo injection, samples were drawn on day 63. Boston provided a donor who was an adult aged 18-55 years. This sequence joins TRBV6-2 or TRBV6-3 and TRBJ2-7, with 9 bases matching TRBD1. This clonotype was obtained from a person between 18 and 60 years old who received the Ad26.COV2.S COVID-19 vaccine or a placebo. Sample: peripheral blood, taken in a trial of Ad26.COV2.S vaccine versus placebo. This CDR3 is CASSYPGQGLYYEQYF. CDR3 nucleotide sequence: TGTGCCAGCAGTTACCCGGGACAGGGTCTATACTACGAGCAGTACTTC.